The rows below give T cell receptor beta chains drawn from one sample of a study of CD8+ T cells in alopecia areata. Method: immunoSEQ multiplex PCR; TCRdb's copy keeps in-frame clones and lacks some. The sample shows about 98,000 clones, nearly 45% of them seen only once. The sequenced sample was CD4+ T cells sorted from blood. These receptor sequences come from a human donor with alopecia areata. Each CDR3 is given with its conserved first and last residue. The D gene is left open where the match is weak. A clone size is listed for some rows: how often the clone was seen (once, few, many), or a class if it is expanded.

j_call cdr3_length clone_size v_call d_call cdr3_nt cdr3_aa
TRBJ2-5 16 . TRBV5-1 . TGCGCCAGCAGCTTTCGATCTTGGGCGGACCAAGAGACCCAGTACTTC CASSFRSWADQETQYF
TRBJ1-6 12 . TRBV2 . TGTGCCAGCAGTGGTCCGGACACCCCCCTCCACTTT CASSGPDTPLHF
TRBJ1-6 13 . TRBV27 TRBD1 TGTGCCAGCAGTTGGGACAGGGAGTCACCCCTCCACTTT CASSWDRESPLHF
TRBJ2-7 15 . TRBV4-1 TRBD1 TGCGCCAGCAGCCATCTCCGGGACAGGGGAGGCGAGCAGTACTTC CASSHLRDRGGEQYF
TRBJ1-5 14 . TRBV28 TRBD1 TGTGCCAGCAGAACGGACAGGGGGAATCAGCCCCAGCATTTT CASRTDRGNQPQHF
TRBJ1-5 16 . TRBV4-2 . TGTGCCAGCAGCCTCGAGCCCGGAGGGGGCAATCAGCCCCAGCATTTT CASSLEPGGGNQPQHF
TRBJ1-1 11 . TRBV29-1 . TGCAGCGTTGAGGGAAACACTGAAGCTTTCTTT CSVEGNTEAFF
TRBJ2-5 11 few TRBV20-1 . TGCAGTGCTACATCCCAAGAGACCCAGTACTTC CSATSQETQYF
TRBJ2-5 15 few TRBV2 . TGTGCCAGCAGTGAAATAGCAGGCAACCAAGAGACCCAGTACTTC CASSEIAGNQETQYF
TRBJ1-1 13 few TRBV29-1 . TGCAGCCCGAGCCGGGCCCTGAACACTGAAGCTTTCTTT CSPSRALNTEAFF
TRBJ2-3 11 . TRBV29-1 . TGCAGCGTTGATCCGGGACTCTCTCAGTATTTT CSVDPGLSQYF
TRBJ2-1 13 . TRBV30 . TGTGCCTGGGAGTTGGGGAACTACAATGAGCAGTTCTTC CAWELGNYNEQFF
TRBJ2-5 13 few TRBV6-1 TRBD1 TGTGCCAGCAGGAGGACAGGAAAAGAGACCCAGTACTTC CASRRTGKETQYF
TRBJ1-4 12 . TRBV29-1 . TGCAGCGTGGGTCACAACGCTGAAAAACTGTTTTTT CSVGHNAEKLFF
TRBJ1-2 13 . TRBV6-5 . TGTGCCAGCAGAAGGGAGGCCAACTATGGCTACACCTTC CASRREANYGYTF
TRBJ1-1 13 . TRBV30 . TGTGCCTGGCTGGGGATACGGAACACTGAAGCTTTCTTT CAWLGIRNTEAFF
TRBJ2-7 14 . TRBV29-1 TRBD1 TGCAGCGCTGGAAGCGGACAGGCACCCTACGGGCAGTACTTC CSAGSGQAPYGQYF
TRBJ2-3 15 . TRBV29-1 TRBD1 TGCAGCGTAGAAGCCGGGACAGGGAGGTCCGATACGCAGTATTTT CSVEAGTGRSDTQYF
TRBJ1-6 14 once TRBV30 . TGTGCCTGGAGTCGGGACCCGAATAATTCACCCCTCCACTTT CAWSRDPNNSPLHF
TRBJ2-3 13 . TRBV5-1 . TGCGCCAGCAGCACGGACCATACAGATACGCAGTATTTT CASSTDHTDTQYF
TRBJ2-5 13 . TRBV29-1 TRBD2 TGCAGCGTTGGCGGGAGGGCCCGTGTGACCCAGTACTTC CSVGGRARVTQYF
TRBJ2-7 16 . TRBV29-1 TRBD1 TGCAGCGTTGAATTGAACAGGGGCCCCAGCTCCTACGAGCAGTACTTC CSVELNRGPSSYEQYF
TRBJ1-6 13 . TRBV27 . TGTGCCAGCAGTTTGGACAGTAATTCACCCCTCCACTTT CASSLDSNSPLHF
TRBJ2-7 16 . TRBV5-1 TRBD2 TGCGCCAGCAGCTTGGAAGTAGCGGGAGGGATCGACGAGCAGTACTTC CASSLEVAGGIDEQYF
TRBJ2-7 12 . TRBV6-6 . TGTGCCAGCATGGCCGATACCTACGAGCAGTACTTC CASMADTYEQYF
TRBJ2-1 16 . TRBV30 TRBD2 TGTGCCTGGAGTGTAACTAGCGGGGGGGCCATCGATGAGCAGTTCTTC CAWSVTSGGAIDEQFF
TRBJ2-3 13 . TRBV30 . TGTGCCTGGAGTGTGGGGGGCACAGATACGCAGTATTTT CAWSVGGTDTQYF
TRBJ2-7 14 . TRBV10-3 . TGTGCCATCAGACCCGGGCAGGGATCCCCCGAGCAGTACTTC CAIRPGQGSPEQYF
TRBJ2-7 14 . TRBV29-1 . TGCAGCGCCGATCGTGAGGGCGACGGCTACGAGCAGTACTTC CSADREGDGYEQYF
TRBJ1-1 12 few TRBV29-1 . TGCAGCGTGGGGAGGGGGAACACTGAAGCTTTCTTT CSVGRGNTEAFF
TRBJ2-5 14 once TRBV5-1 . TGCGCCAGCAGCCAGGATAGCGTACAAGAGACCCAGTACTTC CASSQDSVQETQYF
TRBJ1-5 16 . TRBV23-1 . TGCGCCAGCAGTCATTGTTCTGGGAGGAGCAATCAGCCCCAGCATTTT CASSHCSGRSNQPQHF
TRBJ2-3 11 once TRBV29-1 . TGCAGCTTCTTGGCGGGAGATACGCAGTATTTT CSFLAGDTQYF
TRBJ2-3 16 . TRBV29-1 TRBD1 TGCAGCGTTCGGGACAGACACAGTGGGGCCACAGATACGCAGTATTTT CSVRDRHSGATDTQYF
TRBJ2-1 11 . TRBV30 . TGTGCCTGGAGTGGACCCAATGAGCAGTTCTTC CAWSGPNEQFF
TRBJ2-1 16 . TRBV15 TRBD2 TGTGCCACCAGCAGCCTACTAGCGGGAGTAGGCAATGAGCAGTTCTTC CATSSLLAGVGNEQFF
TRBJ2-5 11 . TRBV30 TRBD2 TGTGCCTGGAGCTCGGGGGGGACCCAGTACTTC CAWSSGGTQYF
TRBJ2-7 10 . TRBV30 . TGTGCCTGGGGGGACAACGAGCAGTACTTC CAWGDNEQYF
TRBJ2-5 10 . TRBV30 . TGTGCCTGGAGTCGCGAGACCCAGTACTTC CAWSRETQYF
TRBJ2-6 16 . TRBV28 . TGTGCCAGCAGTTTATCTGGGGGTTACGGGGCCAACGTCCTGACTTTC CASSLSGGYGANVLTF
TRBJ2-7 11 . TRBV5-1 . TGCGCCAGCAGCTTGGACCGCGAGCAGTACTTC CASSLDREQYF
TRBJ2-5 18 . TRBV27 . TGTGCCAGCAGCCCCAATAAGCCGGATAGGAGAATAGAAGAGACCCAGTACTTC CASSPNKPDRRIEETQYF
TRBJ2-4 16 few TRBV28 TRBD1 TGTGCCAGCACTTCGCAGGGGGTAGGGTCCAAAAACATTCAGTACTTC CASTSQGVGSKNIQYF
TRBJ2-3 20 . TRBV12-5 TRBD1 TGTGCTAGTGGTTTTCGAAAGGGACAGGGGGATCGGCTGTTCACAGATACGCAGTATTTT CASGFRKGQGDRLFTDTQYF
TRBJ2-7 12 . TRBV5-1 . TGCGCCAGCAGCACAACTACCTACGAGCAGTACTTC CASSTTTYEQYF
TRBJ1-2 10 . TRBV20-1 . TGCAGTGCCCCCCCTTATGGCTACACCTTC CSAPPYGYTF
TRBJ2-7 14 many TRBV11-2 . TGTGCCAGCAGCTTAGATCCACAGACCTACGAGCAGTACTTC CASSLDPQTYEQYF
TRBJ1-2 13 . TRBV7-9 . TGTGCCAGCAGCTTTGGGGGGCGCGATGGCTACACCTTC CASSFGGRDGYTF
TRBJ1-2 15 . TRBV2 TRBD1 TGTGCCAGCAGTCGCCGGGACAGGAGGGTCTATGGCTACACCTTC CASSRRDRRVYGYTF
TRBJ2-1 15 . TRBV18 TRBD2 TGTGCCAGCTCGCAAAGCGGGGGGGGCTACAATGAGCAGTTCTTC CASSQSGGGYNEQFF
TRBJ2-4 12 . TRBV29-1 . TGCAGCGCATGGGAAGCCAAAAACATTCAGTACTTC CSAWEAKNIQYF
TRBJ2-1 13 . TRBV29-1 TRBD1 TGCAGCGGAAGGGGACAGGGGGCAGTTGAGCAGTTCTTC CSGRGQGAVEQFF
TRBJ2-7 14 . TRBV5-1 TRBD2 TGCGCCAGCACCCAAGCGGGATCCACCTACGAGCAGTACTTC CASTQAGSTYEQYF
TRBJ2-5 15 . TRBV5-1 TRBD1 TGCGCCAGCAGCTCCGACAGGGGGCGAGGAGAGACCCAGTACTTC CASSSDRGRGETQYF
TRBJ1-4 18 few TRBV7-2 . TGTGCCAGCAGCTTAGCGGGACGGCCTCATCCAACTAATGAAAAACTGTTTTTT CASSLAGRPHPTNEKLFF